Below, one T cell receptor (beta chain) is given with its context. These data originate in a study of tumor-infiltrating lymphocytes in localized non-small cell lung cancer. Germline CDR1 SGDLS, CDR2 YYNGEE. This CDR3 contains 14 residues. V was cut by 4 bases and J by 2 bases, with 13 bases left in between. TCRdb's copy holds only in-frame clones and misses some; the assay was immunoSEQ multiplex PCR. The sample carries around 8,900 clones, less than 80% recorded once. This sequence joins TRBV9 and TRBJ2-7; D is unclear. Sequenced material: lung tumor tissue. This receptor was identified in a human donor with non-small cell lung cancer. In DNA form, the CDR3 reads TGTGCCAGCAGCCCCACGGACCCGACCTACGAGCAGTACTTC. Residues: CASSPTDPTYEQYF.